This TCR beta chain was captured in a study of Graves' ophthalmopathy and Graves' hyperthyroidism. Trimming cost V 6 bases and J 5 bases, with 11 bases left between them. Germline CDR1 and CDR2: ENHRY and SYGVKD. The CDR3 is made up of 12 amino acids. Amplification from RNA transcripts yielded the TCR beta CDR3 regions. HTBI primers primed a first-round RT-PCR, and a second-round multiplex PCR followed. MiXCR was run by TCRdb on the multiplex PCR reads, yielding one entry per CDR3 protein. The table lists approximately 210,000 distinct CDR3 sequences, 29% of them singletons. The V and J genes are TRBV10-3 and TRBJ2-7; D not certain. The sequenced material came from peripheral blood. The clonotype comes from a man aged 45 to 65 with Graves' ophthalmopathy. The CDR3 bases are TGTGCCATCAGCCCCAAGAGAGACGAGCAGTACTTC. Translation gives CAISPKRDEQYF.